The following is a T cell receptor beta chain sequence with its context. The data originate from a study of blood T cell repertoires in COVID-19. Study details: Sources were T cells, B-cell-depleted T cells, or PBMCs; the material itself was cDNA or gDNA.

Trimming took off 4 bases at V and 6 bases at J, with 9 bases between the two ends. This CDR3 spans 11 amino acids. Germline-derived CDR1 and CDR2 are SQVTM and ANQGSEA. The participants were between about 18 and 100 years old and came from 24 US areas. Sequenced by immunoSEQ multiplex PCR; TCRdb stores in-frame clones only, minus some. The sample records approximately 300,000 clones, roughly 85% being singletons. The rearrangement links TRBV29-1 to TRBJ1-1, with unresolved D. The sequence derives from a woman in her 30s who had been exposed to COVID-19. What was sequenced was PBMCs or T cells enriched from blood (not recorded which). Here the CDR3 reads CSVVTSAEAFF. The CDR3, as DNA: TGCAGCGTTGTTACAAGCGCTGAAGCTTTCTTT.